These 26 T cell receptor beta chains came from one sample sequenced in a study of tumor and adjacent non-tumor tissue in lung cancer. The template was RNA from unsorted bulk tissue. The normal lung tissue was taken more than 3 cm from the tumor edge. Three rounds of nested PCR, following a modified ARM-PCR protocol, produced the TCRbeta library. TCRdb redid the calling of the multiplex PCR reads with MiXCR, one entry per CDR3 protein. The sample has tens of thousands of distinct CDR3 sequences, around two thirds seen once. The sequenced sample was distant non-tumor lung tissue. The origin of the receptors is a man between 65 and 85 years old with non-small cell lung cancer.

On this clonotype: The conserved closing phenylalanine or tryptophan is absent in this CDR3, likely reflecting a read error. This chain uses TRBV11-2 with TRBJ2-1, with no clear D. The CDR3 runs 14 residues. CDR1 is SGHAT and CDR2 is FQNNGV in the germline V gene. The CDR3 loop is CASNLVGGGYEQFL. Here the CDR3 DNA reads TGTGCCAGCAACTTAGTTGGCGGTGGGTATGAGCAGTTCTTA.

A remark on this clonotype: In this CDR3 the conserved last residue, phenylalanine or tryptophan, is missing, so a read error is likely. The chain recombines TRBV11-2 with TRBJ2-2; 9 bases align to TRBD1. V gave up 2 bases and J gave up 10 bases; unmatched junction bases: 8. Looked up from germline, CDR1 is SGHAT and CDR2 is FQNNGV. The CDR3 extends over 15 amino acids. As DNA, the CDR3 is TGTGCCAGCAGCTTATACAGGGGGCAGGCCGAGGAGCTGTTTATT. Translated: CASSLYRGQAEELFI.

V is TRBV11-2 and J is TRBJ2-7; 8 bases map to TRBD2. Germline CDR1 is SGHAT and CDR2 is FQNNGV. V lost 10 bases and J lost 7; bases outside the gene matches: 9. This CDR3 has 12 residues. The CDR3 coding sequence is TGTGCCAACAGTTCCGGGGGGGCTGAGCAGTACTTC. Residues: CANSSGGAEQYF.

In the case of this clonotype: An end of the junction does not agree with germline; a read error may underlie this. The chain is built from TRBV6-5 and TRBJ2-5; D gene uncertain. Germline V gene lookup returns CDR1 MNHEY and CDR2 SVGAGI. The CDR3 consists of 13 residues. The CDR3 nucleotides read TGTGCCAACACTAATCGGCTGGAAGAGACACAGTACTTT. It yields the protein CANTNRLEETQYF.

Within the sample, this clonotype is medium-sized. J is TRBJ1-6 and V is TRBV11-2, with 8 bases fitting TRBD1. The CDR3 has 12 amino acids. J was trimmed by 9 bases and V by 5 bases; bases with no gene match: 0. Germline lookup yields CDR1 SGHAT and CDR2 FQNNGV. CDR3 in amino acids: CASSTGGSPLHF. The CDR3 DNA is TGTGCCAGCAGCACAGGGGGTTCACCCCTCCACTTT.

Note on this clonotype: The junction shows a germline mismatch at one end, possibly a read error. V is TRBV7-9 and J is TRBJ1-1, with D uncertain. The germline V gene encodes CDR1 SEHNR and CDR2 FQNEAQ (reference sequence). The CDR3 sequence is 13 residues long. In DNA, the CDR3 is TGTACCAGCAGCTCCAGCCAGATCACTGAAGCTTTCTTT. Amino acid sequence: CTSSSSQITEAFF. Looking up the rest from reference TRBV7-9 and TRBJ1-1 gives the full variable domain: DTGVSQNPRHKITKRGQNVTFRCDPISEHNRLYWYRQTLGQGPEFLTYFQNEAQLEKSRLLSDRFSAERPKGSFSTLEIQRTEQGDSAMYLCTSSSSQITEAFFGQGTRLTVV.

Concerning this clonotype: The germline gene is not matched at one end of the junction; a read error may be the cause. The chain links TRBV10-1 to TRBJ2-2; D is tentatively TRBD1 or TRBD2 (5 bases each). CDR1 is WNHNN, CDR2 SYGVQD, per germline (reference sequence). This CDR3 has 9 amino acids. This chain's CDR3 is CIGDGELFF. The CDR3 bases are TGCATCGGGGACGGGGAACTGTTTTTT.

This clonotype was picked up many times. The chain links TRBV4-2 to TRBJ1-5, with D unresolved. Trimming stripped 0 bases from V and 1 base from J, with 10 bases between. The germline V gene has CDR1 LGHNA and CDR2 YNFKEQ. The CDR3 consists of 16 residues. CDR3: CASSQDRTLSNQPQHF. For the CDR3, the DNA is TGTGCCAGCAGCCAAGATAGGACTTTAAGCAATCAGCCCCAGCATTTT.

This clonotype was picked up many times. V is TRBV4-1 and J is TRBJ2-1; 14 nucleotides line up with TRBD2. The trim removed 3 bases at V and 5 bases at J, leaving 12 bases unmatched. The length of the CDR3 is 19 residues. Germline values: CDR1 MGHRA, CDR2 YSYEKL. CDR3 nucleotide sequence: TGCGCCAGCAGCCACCCTGGACTAGCGGGGGGACATCAGCACAATGAGCAGTTCTTC. This encodes CASSHPGLAGGHQHNEQFF.

This clonotype was detected only a few times. The junction shows a germline mismatch at one end, possibly a read error. The chain has TRBV7-9 and TRBJ1-2; possibly TRBD1 for D (5 bases). The length of the CDR3 is 14 residues. Per germline, CDR1 SEHNR and CDR2 FQNEAQ (reference sequence). The CDR3 region has the DNA TGTGTCAGCAGCTCGACAGCCACAGACTACGGCTACACCTTC. Amino acid sequence: CVSSSTATDYGYTF.

The genes are TRBV12-3 or TRBV12-4 and TRBJ2-1; TRBD2 matches 8 bases. CDR3 length equals 16 residues. The CDR3 sequence is CASWGRSGRERDEQFF. In DNA form, the CDR3 reads TGTGCTAGCTGGGGGCGCAGCGGGAGAGAGAGGGATGAGCAGTTCTTC.

Comments on this clonotype: The junction departs from germline at one end; a sequencing error may be responsible. The genes are TRBV6-1 and TRBJ1-1; no clear D gene. CDR3 length: 14 residues. CDR1 and CDR2 from the germline V gene are MNHNS and SASEGT. The CDR3 region is CASSDRTDPREAFF. The DNA for the CDR3 is TGTGCCAGCAGTGACCGGACGGACCCGAGGGAAGCTTTTTTT.

This clonotype was counted many times. The rearrangement joins TRBV28 to TRBJ2-7, with 9 nucleotides matching TRBD1. Germline V gives CDR1 MDHEN, CDR2 SYDVKM. This CDR3 has 15 residues. Losses at the gene ends were 5 bases for V and 9 bases for J; bases not matched to a gene: 14. CDR3 nucleotides: TGTGCCAGCAGTCCCTTCGACAGGGGGTCGCCCGGGCAGTACTTC. Translating it yields CASSPFDRGSPGQYF.

With respect to this clonotype: With a much larger clone just one base away, this may be a read error. The V call is TRBV6-1, the J call TRBJ2-1, with TRBD2 identical over 11 bases. Per the germline V gene, CDR1 is MNHNS and CDR2 is SASEGT. J was trimmed by 8 bases and V by 6 bases; bases with no gene match: 6. The CDR3 extends over 14 amino acids. The DNA of the CDR3 is TGTGCCAGCAGACTAGCGGGGGAGTTGCATGAGCAGTTCTTC. Its protein product is CASRLAGELHEQFF.

In its sample, this clonotype was seen many times. V usage is TRBV7-9 and J usage is TRBJ2-5; no clear D. The germline V gene has CDR1 SEHNR and CDR2 FQNEAQ (reference sequence). V lost 6 bases and J 5 bases, leaving 7 bases between the germline ends. This CDR3 has 11 residues. CDR3 in amino acids: CASSKFETQYF. The CDR3 coding sequence is TGTGCCAGCAGTAAATTTGAGACCCAGTACTTC.

To note about this clonotype: Germline and junction disagree at one end, which may indicate a read error. The chain joins TRBV6-1 to TRBJ1-6; D possibly corresponds to TRBD1 (5 bases). The CDR3 has 15 residues. Germline assignment: CDR1 MNHNS and CDR2 SASEGT. CDR3 in DNA: TGTGCCGGCGGTTCCCGGGACCCGGGGCGTTCACCTCTCCACTTT. Protein: CAGGSRDPGRSPLHF.

This clonotype has just a few counts. The V and J genes are TRBV14 and TRBJ1-5, with 9 bases that match TRBD1. Germline CDR1 reads SGHDN; CDR2 reads FVKESK. Germline trimming cut 6 bases from V and 5 bases from J; bases unmatched to any gene: 2. This CDR3 spans 13 amino acids. The CDR3 sequence: CASRWTGDQPQHF. The CDR3 region has the DNA TGTGCCAGCAGGTGGACAGGGGATCAGCCCCAGCATTTT. The variable domain in full, completed from reference TRBV14 and TRBJ1-5, reads EAGVTQFPSHSVIEKGQTVTLRCDPISGHDNLYWYRRVMGKEIKFLLHFVKESKQDESGMPNNRFLAERTGGTYSTLKVQPAELEDSGVYFCASRWTGDQPQHFGDGTRLSIL.

This clonotype appeared many times. The J gene is TRBJ1-2, the V gene TRBV7-8; 7 bases are a match to TRBD1. The germline gives CDR1 SGHVS, CDR2 FQNEAQ. The J segment lost 3 bases and the V segment lost 5 bases, leaving 6 bases of the junction unmatched. The CDR3 covers 14 residues. The CDR3 DNA follows: TGTGCCAGCAGCATGGGGCAGGGGGACTATGGCTACACCTTC. This codes for CASSMGQGDYGYTF.

This clonotype occurred many times. The chain links TRBV12-3 or TRBV12-4 to TRBJ2-7; perhaps TRBD2 as D (5 bases). This CDR3 contains 18 residues. V was clipped by 2 bases and J by 5 bases, with 25 bases between them. In DNA, the CDR3 is TGTGCCAGCAGTTTAACGTCGGGCTTAGCGTCCAATTCGCACGAGCAGTACTTC. Amino acid sequence: CASSLTSGLASNSHEQYF.

Concerning this clonotype itself: A read error is possible here, since a much larger clone lies one base away. The rearrangement links TRBV30 to TRBJ1-1; D unresolved. The V end was cut by 4 bases, the J end by 11 bases, with 11 bases between. The CDR3 contains 10 residues. Germline-derived CDR1 and CDR2 are GTSNPN and SVGIG (reference sequence). Written as DNA, the CDR3 is TGTGCCTGGACGAGAAGATCTGCTTTCTTT. This gives the protein CAWTRRSAFF.

Notes on this clonotype: A read error is possible here, since a much larger clone lies one base away. The chain couples TRBV6-5 to TRBJ2-3; D perhaps matches TRBD1 (5 bases). Germline loops: CDR1 MNHEY, CDR2 SVGAGI. The CDR3 consists of 15 residues. CDR3 sequence (DNA): TGTACCAGCAGTTGGACACGGAACTTGGCAGATACGCAGTATTTT. Encoded protein: CTSSWTRNLADTQYF.

The table lists this clonotype with a few counts. A much larger clonotype is one base distant, so this may be a read error. The chain has TRBV29-1 and TRBJ2-1, with 9 bases aligning to TRBD2. CDR3 length: 14 amino acids. Looked up from germline, CDR1 is SQVTM and CDR2 is ANQGSEA. Unmatched junction bases numbered 13, after V lost 8 bases and J lost 8 bases. CDR3 nucleotide sequence: TGCAGCATAGACGGAGCGGGAGGCCGTGATGAGCAGTTCTTC. Encoded protein: CSIDGAGGRDEQFF.

For this clonotype: This may stem from a read error, because a much larger clone lies one nucleotide away. J is TRBJ1-1 and V is TRBV24-1, with D uncertain. This CDR3 is 12 amino acids long. V lost 3 bases and J lost 10, with 11 bases in between. Germline lookup yields CDR1 KGHDR and CDR2 SFDVKD. The CDR3, as DNA: TGTGCCACCAGTGATACCATAGGTGCAGCTTTCTTT. It translates to CATSDTIGAAFF.

By its share, this clonotype is medium-sized. V usage is TRBV24-1 and J usage is TRBJ2-6, with D maybe TRBD2 (5 bases). This CDR3 region has 14 residues. V gave up 11 bases and J gave up 4 bases, with 14 bases separating them. Looked up from germline, CDR1 is KGHDR and CDR2 is SFDVKD. CDR3 coding DNA: TGTGCCATCGAGCGGACTCCCGGGGCCAACGTCCTGACTTTC. It codes for CAIERTPGANVLTF.

This clonotype was detected once. At one of its ends the junction is not consistent with the germline gene, which may arise from a read error. CDR3 DNA: TGCACCAGCAGCTCCTATGACAGGGGGAAGAACGATGAGCAGTTCTTC. Residues: CTSSSYDRGKNDEQFF. The chain links TRBV11-2 to TRBJ2-1; 9 nucleotides agree with TRBD1. There are 16 residues in the CDR3. The germline V gene encodes CDR1 SGHAT and CDR2 FQNNGV.

Worth noting for this clonotype: Since a much larger clone is just one base distant, this may be a read error. The chain employs TRBV28 and TRBJ2-5; D unresolved. CDR1 MDHEN and CDR2 SYDVKM come from the germline V gene. The CDR3 contains 14 residues. The CDR3 loop reads CTSSEMASQGTQYF. CDR3 sequence (DNA): TGTACCAGCAGTGAGATGGCCAGCCAAGGAACCCAGTACTTC.